These T cell receptor beta chains were read from a single sample in a study of PD-1 blockade in classical Hodgkin lymphoma. The data were produced by immunoSEQ multiplex PCR, yet TCRdb's version contains in-frame clones alone and is incomplete. In the table there are roughly 50,000 clones, roughly 86% of which are singletons. This material consisted of peripheral blood mononuclear cells (PBMCs), taken before the fourth cycle of nivolumab. These receptor sequences come from a human donor with classical Hodgkin lymphoma. Each CDR3 is given with its conserved first and last residue.

v_gene	CDR3aa
TRBV27	CASSLSLGVGNQPQHF
TRBV4-3	CASSQEALAGTQFF
TRBV4-1	CASSQDRNSNQPQHF
TRBV21-1	CASSKEEGVGNQPQHF
TRBV19	CASSMAGGPGETQYF
TRBV2	CASSESGNYGYTF
TRBV5-4	CASSQDRGLNGYTF
TRBV28	CASTRGGLAAYEQYF
TRBV11-2	CASSPGLWHSGNTIYF
TRBV1	CTSSRPNQPQHF
TRBV18	CASSPLRTGGGLNTEAFF
TRBV27	CASSPVAGADDEQFF
TRBV4-2	CASSLLTGGTGSHEQYF
TRBV5-1	CASSLLVGDNEQFF
TRBV6-5	CASSSGRTSSGNTIYF
TRBV2	CASMRTATYEQYF
TRBV27	CASSLSTYNEQFF
TRBV6-1	CASSDSAGYNEQFF
TRBV19	CASSVGLNTEAFF
TRBV5-6	CASSLAAVGEQFF
TRBV6-5	CASSYSIVSGYGYTF
TRBV29-1	CSARTGGTGELFF
TRBV7-2	CASSLMAGGSTDTQYF
TRBV28	CASTLGGPGYTF
TRBV2	CASSPRTGPNQPQHF
TRBV6-1	CASSEGQIPDYEQYF
TRBV27	CASSPDRFSNQPQHF
TRBV5-1	CASSLQGNNEQFF
TRBV2	CASSGTGGMANYGYTF
TRBV7-2	CASTQTILSYNSPLHF
TRBV11-2	CASSLVRQGARNEQFF
TRBV4-3	CASSQDGAGGNEKLFF
TRBV19	CASTRTERQPQHF
TRBV27	CASSLWGYQETQYF
TRBV21-1	CASSKGEEREGIDTQYF
TRBV13	CASSLGRGGNKLFF
TRBV7-2	CASSPGDTEAFF
TRBV10-3	CAISESMAGSDTQYF
TRBV11-1	CASSPRDNTYEQYF
TRBV7-2	CASSPDRGSGNTIYF
TRBV29-1	CSVEDPGSETQYF
TRBV28	CASSLPSGRVWSGELFF
TRBV28	CASSPIPGTGSNTEAFF
TRBV11-3	CASSLTGTDTDTQYF
TRBV6-1	CASSAGTSNTGELFF
TRBV7-9	CASSPEVWGTGELFF